Below, 8 T cell receptor beta chains from the same sample are listed, as sequenced in a study of blood T cell repertoires in COVID-19 (dated by TCRdb to between 2020 and 2021). The library was prepared using the immunoSEQ multiplex PCR assay. The table comes from immuneACCESS by way of TCRdb, which keeps in-frame sequences with V and J called. Part of the clones is missing from these tables; in studies checked, under half for an unresolved V gene and the rest for unknown reasons. Present in this sample are about 230,000 clones, 70% to 90% of which were seen just once. The ten largest clonotypes hold 2.5% of the sample. Sequenced input: PBMCs or T cells enriched from blood (not recorded which). The receptors originated from a woman aged 40 to 50 with acute COVID-19.

V gene TRBV5-4 combines with J gene TRBJ2-2, with D unresolved. Germline CDR1 and CDR2: SGHNT and YYREEE (reference sequence). V shed 3 bases and J shed 5 bases, with 5 bases lying between them. CDR3 length: 12 amino acids. CDR3 residues: CASSSYTGELFF. The CDR3 DNA is TGTGCCAGCAGCTCGTATACCGGGGAGCTGTTTTTT.

This sequence joins TRBV7-6 and TRBJ1-3; no reliable D call. CDR1 and CDR2 (germline): SGHVS, FNYEAQ. The CDR3 loop spans 16 amino acids. V lost 1 base, J lost 6 bases, and 16 bases lay in between. CDR3 protein: CASSLVPGTVANTIYF. Written as DNA, the CDR3 is TGTGCCAGCAGCTTAGTACCGGGAACTGTTGCAAACACCATATATTTT.

The chain couples TRBV10-2 to TRBJ1-2; tentative D call: TRBD1 (5 bases). The V end lost 10 bases, the J end lost 0 bases, and 12 bases lay between the germline ends. The CDR3 is 13 residues long. Germline lookup yields CDR1 WSHSY and CDR2 SAAADI. DNA for the CDR3: TGCGCCACTAGGGGTCTAGCTAACTATGGCTACACCTTC. Its translation: CATRGLANYGYTF.

The chain employs TRBV9 and TRBJ2-3; possible D gene TRBD2, 5 bases. V was pared by 5 bases and J by 3 bases, with 13 bases between. Germline V gene data show CDR1 as SGDLS and CDR2 as YYNGEE. CDR3 length: 14 amino acids. The CDR3 protein is CASSGEKGTDTQYF. CDR3 nucleotide sequence: TGTGCCAGCAGTGGGGAGAAGGGTACAGATACGCAGTATTTT.

The chain carries TRBV7-8 and TRBJ2-7; 8 bases line up with TRBD1. The CDR3 has 17 amino acids. CDR1 is SGHVS and CDR2 is FQNEAQ in the germline V gene. Trimming at V came to 3 bases and at J to 0 bases, leaving 10 bases not matched to a gene. Written as DNA, the CDR3 is TGTGCCAGCAGCTTGAGGCGCAGGGGGCGCGACTCCTACGAGCAGTACGTC. Translating gives CASSLRRRGRDSYEQYV.

The sample holds a few counts of this clone. V is TRBV11-3 and J is TRBJ1-1; no reliable D call. Germline CDR1 SGHNT, CDR2 YENEEA. V was trimmed by 2 bases and J by 11 bases, leaving 15 bases between them. This CDR3 has 13 amino acids. This CDR3 reads CASSLQQFDQAFF. In DNA form, the CDR3 reads TGTGCCAGCAGCTTACAACAGTTCGATCAGGCTTTCTTT.

The chain combines TRBV5-5 with TRBJ1-1; tentative D call: TRBD1 (5 bases). The germline CDR1 and CDR2 sequences are SGHKS and YYEKEE (reference sequence). This CDR3 comprises 13 residues. Trimming cost V 6 bases and J 4 bases, with 13 bases left between them. CDR3 loop: CASIGAGVTEAFF. The CDR3 DNA sequence: TGTGCCAGCATAGGGGCGGGGGTCACTGAAGCTTTCTTT.

The chain couples TRBV3-1 (or the pseudogene TRBV3-2) to TRBJ2-7; tentatively, D is TRBD1 (5 bases). The V gene's germline CDR1 is LGHDT and CDR2 YNNKEL (reference sequence). Trimming stripped 3 bases from V and 0 bases from J, with 15 bases between. The CDR3 extends over 16 amino acids. As DNA, the CDR3 is TGTGCCAGCAGCCAGTCGGCAGGGTGGTCCTCCTACGAGCAGTACTTC. Translating gives CASSQSAGWSSYEQYF.